The 8 T cell receptor beta chains below all came from one sample that was sequenced in a study of molecular identifiers for immune sequencing clone quantification. TCRdb reanalysed the PCR reads using MiXCR and keeps one entry per CDR3 protein. The sample contains approximately 630,000 distinct CDR3 sequences, 25% of which appear only once. The source material was naive CD8+ T cells from blood, with Jurkat cell RNA spiked in. Subset: FACS-sorted CD8+CD4-CCR7+CD45RA+ naive T cells. These receptors all stem from a human donor in good health. Some libraries in this study had Jurkat cell RNA spiked in.

This clonotype was counted a few times. This sequence joins TRBV30 and TRBJ2-7, with 8 positions matching TRBD1. The CDR3 covers 14 residues. V gave up 2 bases and J gave up 0 bases; unmatched junction bases: 3. The V gene's germline CDR1 is GTSNPN and CDR2 SVGIG (reference sequence). The CDR3 bases are TGTGCCTGGAGTCCCGGGACAGGCTCCTACGAGCAGTACTTC. This gives the protein CAWSPGTGSYEQYF.

This clonotype was picked up many times. The genes are TRBV6-5 and TRBJ1-5; D remains ambiguous. The germline V gene has CDR1 MNHEY and CDR2 SVGAGI. V lost 6 bases, J lost 1 base, and 10 bases lay in between. The CDR3 length is 14 residues. The CDR3 sequence: CASRPDRSNQPQHF. As DNA, the CDR3 is TGTGCCAGCAGGCCGGACCGAAGCAATCAGCCCCAGCATTTT.

This clonotype was observed a handful of times. V gene TRBV12-1 combines with J gene TRBJ1-6; the table calls TRBD1, which could not be checked here. TRBV12-1 is recorded as a pseudogene. This CDR3 has 17 residues. The CDR3 DNA sequence: TGTGCCAGCAGCTTACGCCCCCCCCGGGACATGAATTCACCCCTCCACTTT. Translated: CASSLRPPRDMNSPLHF.

This clonotype appeared a few times. V gene TRBV2 combines with J gene TRBJ2-7; D may be TRBD1 or TRBD2 (6 bases each). CDR3 length: 13 amino acids. V lost 6 bases and J 5 bases, leaving 14 bases between the germline ends. Per the germline V gene, CDR1 is SNHLY and CDR2 is FYNNEI. The CDR3 nucleotides are TGTGCCAGCAGGGTGCGTGGGGGGCACGAGCAGTACTTC. This encodes CASRVRGGHEQYF.

Concerning this clonotype: A junction end diverges from the germline sequence, so it may reflect a read error. This chain uses TRBV7-6 with TRBJ2-5, with 9 bases that match TRBD1. The CDR3 covers 14 residues. CDR1 is SGHVS, CDR2 FNYEAQ, per germline. CDR3 coding DNA: TGTGCCAACAGCTTAGGGACAGGGCAAGAGACCCAGTACTTC. Its translation: CANSLGTGQETQYF.

V and J are TRBV19 and TRBJ1-5; D is perhaps TRBD1 (6 bases). CDR1 and CDR2 (germline): LNHDA, SQIVND (reference sequence). This CDR3 is 21 amino acids long. Trimming pared 0 bases from V and 1 base from J, leaving 25 bases between. The CDR3, as DNA: TGTGCCAGTAGTATAGAGGGCTTGGTGAGACAGGTGGAATTAAGCAATCAGCCCCAGCATTTT. This translates into CASSIEGLVRQVELSNQPQHF.

This clonotype turned up a few times. The genes are TRBV30 and TRBJ2-7; D is ambiguous. Trimming shortened V by 0 bases and J by 0 bases, and 6 bases separated the two germline ends. The V gene's germline CDR1 is GTSNPN and CDR2 SVGIG (reference sequence). The CDR3 consists of 13 residues. The chain's CDR3 is CAWSVLVSYEQYF. CDR3 sequence (DNA): TGTGCCTGGAGTGTCTTAGTCTCCTACGAGCAGTACTTC.

As concerns this clonotype: The conserved final phenylalanine or tryptophan is absent from the CDR3, which likely points to a read error. This chain connects TRBV28 to TRBJ2-3, with unresolved D. This CDR3 spans 15 amino acids. Germline-derived CDR1 and CDR2 are MDHEN and SYDVKM. Trimming stripped 5 bases from V and 2 bases from J, with 14 bases between. The CDR3 reads CASSPLPLVTDTQYY. The CDR3 nucleotides read TGTGCCAGCAGTCCCCTCCCTTTAGTCACAGATACGCAGTATTAT.